This is a list of T cell receptor beta chains from one sample in a study of T cell responses to AZD1222 COVID-19 vaccine. Assay used: immunoSEQ multiplex PCR; TCRdb lists only in-frame clones, some missing. The data contain roughly 150,000 clones, about 93% of them singletons. Source: peripheral blood, taken on day 0 of AZD1222 vaccination. The receptors derive from an adult in good health. CDR3s include the opening cysteine and the closing phenylalanine or tryptophan. D genes are given only for firm matches. Clone size is given for some rows only: seen once, a few or many times, or a class if the clone is expanded.

V gene	clone size	D gene	J gene	CDR3 protein	CDR3 DNA
TRBV5-1	.	.	TRBJ2-5	CASSLLLAQETQYF	TGCGCCAGCAGCTTGTTGCTGGCCCAAGAGACCCAGTACTTC
TRBV5-1	once	.	TRBJ2-2	CASSLDGGEGQNTGELFF	TGCGCCAGCAGCTTGGATGGGGGAGAGGGACAGAACACCGGGGAGCTGTTTTTT
TRBV19	.	.	TRBJ1-2	CASSIDRLNYGYTF	TGTGCCAGTAGTATAGATCGCTTGAACTATGGCTACACCTTC
TRBV27	.	.	TRBJ2-7	CASPDSFPREQYF	TGTGCCAGCCCGGACAGTTTTCCTAGGGAGCAGTACTTC
TRBV6-2/TRBV6-3	.	.	TRBJ1-2	CASTPVQGDGYTF	TGTGCCAGCACCCCCGTCCAGGGCGATGGCTACACCTTC
TRBV6-5	.	.	TRBJ1-5	CASRPGSNQPQHF	TGTGCCAGCAGACCTGGGAGCAATCAGCCCCAGCATTTT
TRBV4-1	.	.	TRBJ1-4	CASSARRMGGENEKLFF	TGCGCCAGCAGCGCCCGAAGGATGGGGGGGGAGAATGAAAAACTGTTTTTT
TRBV2	once	.	TRBJ2-7	CASSRTGGYEQYF	TGTGCCAGCAGTCGGACTGGGGGTTACGAGCAGTACTTC
TRBV28	once	TRBD2	TRBJ2-3	CAAGAGAVEADTQYF	TGTGCCGCCGGAGCGGGAGCCGTGGAGGCAGATACGCAGTATTTT
TRBV4-3	.	TRBD1	TRBJ2-7	CASSQDPEWDRVYEQYF	TGCGCCAGCAGCCAAGATCCGGAATGGGACAGAGTCTACGAGCAGTACTTC
TRBV15	.	TRBD1	TRBJ1-1	CATSRDRSVRAEAFF	TGTGCCACCAGCAGGGACAGGTCGGTTCGGGCTGAAGCTTTCTTT
TRBV7-9	.	TRBD1	TRBJ1-3	CASSLTGDSWNTIYF	TGTGCCAGCAGCTTAACAGGGGATTCTTGGAACACCATATATTTT
TRBV28	.	.	TRBJ2-7	CASSGSAPSPRYEQYF	TGTGCCAGCAGTGGGTCGGCACCCTCACCACGATACGAGCAGTACTTC
TRBV28	.	.	TRBJ1-2	CASSESGYGYTF	TGTGCCAGCAGTGAGAGCGGGTATGGCTACACCTTC
TRBV2	.	.	TRBJ2-7	CASTSGTYLYEQYF	TGTGCCAGTACCTCCGGGACCTACCTCTACGAGCAGTACTTC
TRBV2	.	.	TRBJ1-3	CASSEDTFVNTIYF	TGTGCCAGCAGTGAAGACACTTTTGTAAACACCATATATTTT
TRBV7-9	.	TRBD1	TRBJ1-5	CASSLEGQPNQPQHF	TGTGCCAGCAGCTTAGAGGGACAGCCCAATCAGCCCCAGCATTTT
TRBV9	.	TRBD2	TRBJ2-1	CASSGTGTIYNEQFF	TGTGCCAGCAGCGGGACCGGGACTATATACAATGAGCAGTTCTTC
TRBV5-1	.	.	TRBJ2-2	CASSPHTGVGGGELFF	TGCGCCAGCAGCCCCCACACAGGGGTCGGGGGCGGGGAGCTGTTTTTT
TRBV5-4	.	.	TRBJ2-2	CASSIDQVGGTGELFF	TGTGCCAGCAGCATAGACCAGGTTGGAGGCACCGGGGAGCTGTTTTTT
TRBV7-9	.	TRBD1	TRBJ1-6	CASSTRDSNSPLHF	TGTGCCAGCAGCACCCGGGACAGTAATTCACCCCTCCACTTT
TRBV2	.	.	TRBJ2-7	CASSDVTRTEQYF	TGTGCCAGCAGTGACGTAACTAGGACCGAGCAGTACTTC
TRBV7-9	few	.	TRBJ2-1	CASSLGLAINEQFF	TGTGCCAGCAGCTTAGGTTTAGCGATCAATGAGCAGTTCTTC
TRBV7-9	.	TRBD2	TRBJ2-7	CASGRREVPYEQYF	TGTGCCAGCGGACGGCGGGAGGTTCCCTACGAGCAGTACTTC
TRBV6-2/TRBV6-3	.	TRBD1	TRBJ2-7	CASSDRDRASYEQYF	TGTGCCAGCAGTGACCGGGACAGGGCATCCTACGAGCAGTACTTC
TRBV6-2/TRBV6-3	.	TRBD2	TRBJ2-7	CASSSGLAPTIPEQYF	TGTGCCAGCAGTTCGGGACTAGCGCCCACTATCCCCGAGCAGTACTTC
TRBV7-2	.	.	TRBJ1-4	CASSLGPTNEKLFF	TGTGCCAGCAGCTTAGGGCCAACTAATGAAAAACTGTTTTTT
TRBV4-1	.	.	TRBJ1-5	CASSQVGFQPQHF	TGCGCCAGCAGCCAAGTAGGATTTCAGCCCCAGCATTTT
TRBV24-1	.	TRBD1	TRBJ1-5	CATSDWDRGPNQPQHF	TGTGCCACCAGTGATTGGGACAGGGGCCCAAATCAGCCCCAGCATTTT